This TCR beta chain came from a study of OX40 agonist ivuxolimab in advanced cancers. Sequenced by immunoSEQ multiplex PCR; TCRdb stores in-frame clones only, minus some. This sample has around 85,000 clones, with about 90% found just once. Sample: CD4+ or CD8+ T cells sorted from blood, taken in a trial of the OX40 agonist ivuxolimab. This clonotype was sampled from an adult with an advanced solid tumor such as melanoma, head and neck, liver or kidney cancer.

CDR3 residues: CASMWDRARGNEQFF. The CDR3 bases are TGTGCCAGCATGTGGGACAGGGCAAGGGGCAATGAGCAGTTCTTC. This chain joins TRBV6-1 and TRBJ2-1; 9 bases are a match to TRBD1. V gave up 7 bases and J gave up 6 bases; unmatched junction bases: 10. CDR3 length equals 15 residues. Germline V lookup: CDR1 MNHNS, CDR2 SASEGT.